One sample yielded the 24 T cell receptor beta chains listed below, sequenced in a study of T cell clonality in common variable immunodeficiency. Profiling relied on immunoSEQ multiplex PCR, and the TCRdb table lists in-frame clones only, not all of them. The sample counts some 60,000 clones, none seen once; the ten largest own 1.6%. Input material: peripheral blood mononuclear cells. The receptors were sampled from a person aged 18 to 75 in good health.

The sample holds many counts of this clone. The observed sequence ends 3 residues before the CDR3 terminus, with the missing tail filled in from the germline J gene. The chain carries TRBV19 and TRBJ1-1, with a weak D call TRBD1 (6 bases). The CDR3 consists of 12 residues. CDR1 is LNHDA and CDR2 is SQIVND in the germline V gene (reference sequence). V was trimmed by 6 bases and J by 4 bases, leaving 9 bases between them. CDR3 sequence: CASRRGTTEAFF. Partial CDR3 DNA: TGTGCCAGTAGGAGGGGGACCACTGAA.

Ten or more counts support this clone. The read comes to an end 3 residues before the CDR3 does, leaving the germline J gene to fill in the end. This chain uses TRBV20-1 with TRBJ2-5; 8 bases line up with TRBD2. The J segment lost 5 bases and the V segment lost 5 bases, leaving 10 bases of the junction unmatched. The germline CDR1 and CDR2 sequences are DFQATT and SNEGSKA (reference sequence). CDR3 length: 14 amino acids. This CDR3 reads CSALSGRSGETQYF. The sequenced CDR3 bases are TGCAGTGCTCTAAGCGGGAGATCGGGTGAGACC.

Turning to this clone: The CDR3 goes on 3 residues after the read ends, and that part is filled in from the germline J gene. V and J are TRBV5-8 and TRBJ1-1; D is possibly TRBD1 (6 bases). The V end was cut by 0 bases, the J end by 1 base, with 10 bases between. The CDR3 is made up of 15 amino acids. The germline CDR1 and CDR2 sequences are SGHTS and YDEGEE. The CDR3 DNA, read in part, is TGTGCCAGCAGCTTGGCCTCAGGGGCGAACACTGAA. Translation: CASSLASGANTE. In full, the CDR3 reads CASSLASGANTEAFF.

This clone was seen ten or more times. The read is 3 residues too short to cover the CDR3 end, so that end is filled in from the germline J gene. This sequence joins TRBV18 and TRBJ2-2; 15 bases match TRBD2. Trimming at V came to 0 bases and at J to 5 bases, leaving 1 base not matched to a gene. The CDR3 consists of 17 residues. Germline CDR1 is KGHSH and CDR2 is LQKENI. The CDR3 sequence is CASSPPGLAGGTGELFF. CDR3 DNA, as far as it was read: TGTGCCAGCTCACCACCGGGACTAGCGGGAGGAACCGGGGAG.

This clone was counted ten times or more. The read gets to within 3 residues of the CDR3 end, and the germline J gene fills in the rest. This chain joins TRBV28 and TRBJ1-2; 7 nucleotides match TRBD1. Germline-derived CDR1 and CDR2 are MDHEN and SYDVKM. The CDR3 covers 16 residues. Losses at the gene ends were 3 bases for V and 2 bases for J; bases not matched to a gene: 9. The CDR3 spells CASSFHQGDTNYGYTF. The CDR3 bases that were read are TGTGCCAGCAGTTTCCACCAGGGGGATACGAACTATGGC.

This clone was seen repeatedly, ten times or more. The read is 3 residues too short to cover the CDR3 end, so that end is filled in from the germline J gene. V is TRBV7-8 and J is TRBJ2-3; TRBD1 agrees at 8 bases. CDR3 length: 16 residues. V trimming: 1 base; J trimming: 2 bases; junction bases outside the gene matches: 5. Germline CDR1 and CDR2: SGHVS and FQNEAQ. Here the CDR3 reads CASSLVPDRVTDTQYF. CDR3 DNA (partial): TGTGCCAGCAGCTTAGTGCCGGACAGGGTCACAGATACG.

This clone was observed many times. Read coverage stops 3 residues before the CDR3 terminus; the germline J gene supplies the remainder. The chain has TRBV6-2 or TRBV6-3 and TRBJ1-5; 9 bases fit TRBD1. Germline assignment: CDR1 MNHEY and CDR2 SVGEGT. This CDR3 region has 17 residues. V was pared by 5 bases and J by 2 bases, with 10 bases of the junction left unmatched. The CDR3 sequence is CASSTLDRGSGNQPQHF. The sequenced CDR3 bases are TGTGCCAGCAGTACCTTGGACAGGGGAAGTGGCAATCAGCCC.

This clone came up many times. Incomplete CDR3 DNA: TGCAGTGCTACAAGACAGCAGAACACTGAA. It specifies CSATRQQNTE. The entire CDR3 protein is CSATRQQNTEAFF. This sequence joins TRBV20-1 and TRBJ1-1; D is perhaps TRBD1 (5 bases). The read ends 3 residues early relative to the CDR3; the germline J gene fills the gap. Trimming stripped 4 bases from V and 1 base from J, with 10 bases between. The length of the CDR3 is 13 residues. Germline V gene sequence: CDR1 DFQATT, CDR2 SNEGSKA (reference sequence).

This clone was observed many times. From the germline J gene comes the end of the CDR3, since the read stops 3 residues before it. This chain links TRBV5-1 with TRBJ1-6; 10 bases fit TRBD1. The V gene end was trimmed by 0 bases and the J gene end by 3 bases; junction bases not matched to a gene: 0. The V gene's germline CDR1 is SGHRS and CDR2 YFSETQ. The CDR3 has 16 residues. CDR3 region: CASSLGTGGYNSPLHF. CDR3 bases read: TGCGCCAGCAGCTTGGGGACAGGGGGCTATAATTCACCC.

This clone has at least ten counts. CDR3 DNA, as far as it was read: TGTGCCAGCAGCTTAGCAGGCACCAATGAG. Residues: CASSLAGTNE. The whole CDR3 reads CASSLAGTNEQFF. The chain links TRBV7-9 to TRBJ2-1; D is unclear. The read ends 3 residues shy of where the CDR3 ends; the end is completed using the germline J gene. This CDR3 comprises 13 residues. Germline V gives CDR1 SEHNR, CDR2 FQNEAQ (reference sequence). V was pared by 0 bases and J by 6 bases, with 6 bases between. Variable domain in full (rest from reference TRBV7-9 and TRBJ2-1): DTGVSQNPRHKITKRGQNVTFRCDPISEHNRLYWYRQTLGQGPEFLTYFQNEAQLEKSRLLSDRFSAERPKGSFSTLEIQRTEQGDSAMYLCASSLAGTNEQFFGPGTRLTVL.

This clone appeared many times. Read coverage stops 3 residues before the CDR3 terminus; the germline J gene supplies the remainder. V and J are TRBV20-1 and TRBJ2-7; 11 bases are shared with TRBD1. Germline V gene data show CDR1 as DFQATT and CDR2 as SNEGSKA (reference sequence). After removal of 2 bases from V and 5 bases from J, the junction contained 8 bases not matched to a gene. The CDR3 totals 15 residues. The CDR3 DNA, read in part, is TGCAGTGCTAGACTTTTCGGACAGGGGGCAGACGAG. Translation gives CSARLFGQGADE. The CDR3 reads in full as CSARLFGQGADEQYF.

In its sample, this clone was seen many times. The DNA ends 3 residues before the CDR3 does, and the rest of the CDR3 is filled in from the germline J gene. The gene calls are TRBV10-3 and TRBJ2-2; 9 bases line up with TRBD1. The V and J ends lost 6 bases and 6 bases, in that order; junction bases with no gene match: 5. CDR3 length equals 14 residues. CDR1 is ENHRY and CDR2 is SYGVKD in the germline V gene. CDR3 region: CAIRPGTGSGELFF. CDR3 bases read: TGTGCCATCAGGCCCGGGACAGGGTCCGGGGAG.

This clone was observed at least ten times. The read finishes 3 residues shy of the CDR3 end, and the germline J gene is used to complete it. The chain joins TRBV20-1 to TRBJ2-3, with 8 bases fitting TRBD2. With 3 bases clipped from V and 5 bases from J, the junction kept 13 bases outside the gene matches. CDR3 length: 16 amino acids. The germline gives CDR1 DFQATT, CDR2 SNEGSKA (reference sequence). The sequenced CDR3 bases are TGCAGTGCTAGTGGAGCGGGAGCGAGGGAGATAGATACG. Translating gives CSASGAGAREIDT. The entire CDR3 reads CSASGAGAREIDTQYF.

The sample holds a few counts of this clone. The read halts 3 residues ahead of the CDR3 end, with the missing end drawn from the germline J gene. The chain joins TRBV5-1 to TRBJ2-3; TRBD1 agrees at 8 bases. The CDR3 length is 16 residues. In germline, CDR1 is SGHRS, CDR2 YFSETQ. Trimming took 2 bases from V and 2 from J; bases not matched to a gene: 7. The CDR3 spells CASSFGNQGATDTQYF. The sequenced part of the CDR3 DNA is TGCGCCAGCAGCTTCGGGAACCAGGGGGCCACAGATACG. The variable domain in full, completed from reference TRBV5-1 and TRBJ2-3, reads KAGVTQTPRYLIKTRGQQVTLSCSPISGHRSVSWYQQTPGQGLQFLFEYFSETQRNKGNFPGRFSGRQFSNSRSEMNVSTLELGDSALYLCASSFGNQGATDTQYFGPGTRLTVL.

This clone appeared many times. The CDR3 end falls 3 residues outside the read, so it is completed with the germline J gene. The chain uses TRBV2 and TRBJ2-5; 8 bases are shared with TRBD1. V was pared by 4 bases and J by 3 bases, with 7 bases of the junction left unmatched. Germline-derived CDR1 and CDR2 are SNHLY and FYNNEI. The CDR3 extends over 15 amino acids. The DNA read from the CDR3 is TGTGCCAGCAGTGTGGGCAGGGGGCCTGAAGAGACC. It encodes CASSVGRGPEET. The entire CDR3 protein is CASSVGRGPEETQYF.

This clone has just a few counts. The missing CDR3 end, 3 residues past where the read stops, is filled in from the germline J gene. The rearrangement uses TRBV10-2 and TRBJ2-1, with D tentatively TRBD2 (6 bases). The germline CDR1 and CDR2 sequences are WSHSY and SAAADI. Trimming cost V 6 bases and J 7 bases, with 16 bases left between them. The CDR3 loop spans 14 amino acids. CDR3 sequence reads: CASRSPGLRNEQFF. Partial CDR3 DNA: TGCGCCAGCAGATCGCCGGGACTGAGAAATGAG.

This clone was picked up many times. The read halts 3 residues ahead of the CDR3 end, with the missing end drawn from the germline J gene. The chain is built from TRBV11-3 and TRBJ2-1; TRBD2 aligns across 8 bases. Germline V gives CDR1 SGHNT, CDR2 YENEEA. The CDR3 runs 15 residues. The J segment lost 4 bases and the V segment lost 5 bases, leaving 7 bases of the junction unmatched. The chain's CDR3 is CASSPLEREYNEQFF. CDR3 DNA, as far as it was read: TGTGCCAGCAGCCCTCTCGAGCGGGAGTACAATGAG. Drawing the rest from reference TRBV11-3 and TRBJ2-1, the complete variable domain is EAGVVQSPRYKIIEKKQPVAFWCNPISGHNTLYWYLQNLGQGPELLIRYENEEAVDDSQLPKDRFSAERLKGVDSTLKIQPAELGDSAVYLCASSPLEREYNEQFFGPGTRLTVL.

This clone was seen at least ten times. The read stops 3 residues short of the end of the CDR3; the missing end is completed from the germline J gene. The rearrangement joins TRBV30 to TRBJ2-7; D is possibly TRBD2 (7 bases). V gave up 0 bases and J gave up 5 bases, with 14 bases separating them. Germline V lookup: CDR1 GTSNPN, CDR2 SVGIG (reference sequence). CDR3 length: 14 residues. Partial CDR3 DNA: TGTGCCTGGAGTGTGGGAGGGGCAGGGGACGAG. Translation: CAWSVGGAGDE. The complete CDR3 sequence is CAWSVGGAGDEQYF.

This clone occurred many times. With the read ending 3 residues before the CDR3 end, the germline J gene is used to fill in that end. The chain combines TRBV19 with TRBJ2-1; 10 nucleotides match TRBD2. Losses at the gene ends were 3 bases for V and 6 bases for J; bases not matched to a gene: 5. The CDR3 contains 15 residues. Germline V lookup: CDR1 LNHDA, CDR2 SQIVND (reference sequence). Incomplete CDR3 DNA: TGTGCCAGTAGTATCTCTAGCGGGAGTCTCAATGAG. Encoded protein: CASSISSGSLNE. The whole CDR3 protein reads CASSISSGSLNEQFF.

This clone was seen ten or more times. The DNA read from the CDR3 is TGTGCCAGCAGCCGGGGACTGGACTCCTACAATGAG. As protein: CASSRGLDSYNE. The complete CDR3 protein is CASSRGLDSYNEQFF. This chain joins TRBV5-5 and TRBJ2-1, with D tentatively TRBD2 (6 bases). The CDR3 end falls 3 residues outside the read, so it is completed with the germline J gene. V lost 4 bases, J lost 0 bases, and 11 bases lay in between. This CDR3 is 15 amino acids long. Germline assignment: CDR1 SGHKS and CDR2 YYEKEE (reference sequence).

This clone was observed many times. The DNA ends 3 residues before the CDR3 does, and the rest of the CDR3 is filled in from the germline J gene. The J gene is TRBJ2-5, the V gene TRBV7-3; 11 bases line up with TRBD1. V shed 2 bases and J 7 bases; nucleotides not matched to a gene: 9. The CDR3 spans 16 residues. Germline V gene data show CDR1 as SGHTA and CDR2 as FQGTGA. CDR3 sequence reads: CASSLSRTGGSSTQYF. Incomplete CDR3 DNA: TGTGCCAGCAGCTTATCACGGACAGGGGGCTCGTCGACC.

This clone was seen a few times. Sequencing ends 3 residues short of the CDR3 end; the germline J gene provides the rest. This chain connects TRBV11-1 to TRBJ2-1, with TRBD2 identical over 11 bases. V lost 5 bases to trimming and J lost 5 bases; unmatched junction nucleotides: 5. CDR3 length: 15 residues. CDR1 and CDR2 from the germline V gene are SGHAT and FQDESV (reference sequence). The CDR3 DNA, read in part, is TGTGCCAGCAGCATCACTAGCGGGAGAGACAATGAG. This translates into CASSITSGRDNE. The complete CDR3 sequence is CASSITSGRDNEQFF.

This clone has at least ten counts. With the read ending 3 residues before the CDR3 end, the germline J gene is used to fill in that end. V usage is TRBV9 and J usage is TRBJ2-7; 10 bases agree with TRBD2. V lost 0 bases to trimming and J lost 3 bases; unmatched junction nucleotides: 3. CDR1 is SGDLS, CDR2 YYNGEE, per germline. CDR3 length equals 15 residues. The sequenced CDR3 bases are TGTGCCAGCAGCGTAGGTCTAGCGGGAGTCTACGAG. Its protein product is CASSVGLAGVYE. The CDR3, in full, reads CASSVGLAGVYEQYF.

To note about this clone: The read falls 3 residues short of the CDR3 end, and the missing part is taken from the germline J gene. The chain recombines TRBV19 with TRBJ2-5; D perhaps matches TRBD2 (5 bases). CDR1 LNHDA and CDR2 SQIVND come from the germline V gene (reference sequence). Trimming cost V 2 bases and J 4 bases, with 11 bases left between them. The CDR3 totals 14 residues. The CDR3 DNA, read in part, is TGTGCCAGTAGTATAACCGGAGGCGGAGAGACC. Translating it yields CASSITGGGET. The whole CDR3 region reads CASSITGGGETQYF. Variable domain in full (rest from reference TRBV19 and TRBJ2-5): DGGITQSPKYLFRKEGQNVTLSCEQNLNHDAMYWYRQDPGQGLRLIYYSQIVNDFQKGDIAEGYSVSREKKESFPLTVTSAQKNPTAFYLCASSITGGGETQYFGPGTRLLVL.